This TCR beta chain stems from a study of Ad26.COV2.S vaccination and SARS-CoV-2 variants. Treatment defined: 15 to 20 received Ad26.COV2.S at low or high dose, single or two shots; about 5 received placebo; per-sample allocation not given. Samples were taken on day 63 after the first vaccine or placebo injection. Some clones are missing from TCRdb's copy, which holds only in-frame ones; the method was immunoSEQ multiplex PCR. The sample includes some 480,000 clones, about 83% of them seen just once. This clonotype was sampled from a person aged 18-65 years who received the Ad26.COV2.S COVID-19 vaccine or a placebo. The material was peripheral blood, obtained in a trial of Ad26.COV2.S vaccine versus placebo.

CDR3 bases: TGTGCCAGCAGTTTAGGGCAGGGGGTCTCATCTGGGGCCAACGTCCTGACTTTC. Amino acid sequence: CASSLGQGVSSGANVLTF. The chain uses TRBV27 and TRBJ2-6; 7 nucleotides match TRBD1. The CDR3 spans 18 residues. V lost 2 bases and J lost 1; bases outside the gene matches: 8. Germline CDR1 reads MNHEY; CDR2 reads SMNVEV (reference sequence).